The next 8 T cell receptor beta chains were all read from a single sample in a study of cytomegalovirus exposure and HLA in healthy donors. Amplification used 60 Vbeta primers and 13 Jbeta primers. Clones were sequenced by immunoSEQ multiplex PCR, and TCRdb holds only the in-frame ones, with some missing. The sample has about 160,000 clones; 60% to 85% are singletons. Sequencing was performed on PBMCs. The receptors were sampled from a middle-aged man in good health and CMV-seropositive.

J is TRBJ2-6 and V is TRBV30; 7 bases match TRBD1. Germline V gene data show CDR1 as GTSNPN and CDR2 as SVGIG (reference sequence). The V and J ends lost 5 bases and 0 bases, in that order; junction bases with no gene match: 7. The CDR3 totals 16 residues. The CDR3 spells CAWSRTGLSGANVLTF. CDR3 bases: TGTGCCTGGTCAAGGACAGGACTCTCTGGGGCCAACGTCCTGACTTTC.

This clone has only one observation. The rearrangement uses TRBV5-1 and TRBJ2-5; 9 bases map to TRBD1. This CDR3 is built from 14 residues. Trimming cost V 3 bases and J 5 bases; bases outside gene matches: 5. Germline V gives CDR1 SGHRS, CDR2 YFSETQ. CDR3 bases: TGCGCCAGCAGCTCCGGGACAGGGAGGGAGACCCAGTACTTC. Protein sequence: CASSSGTGRETQYF.

This clone occurred once. CDR3 bases: TGTGCCAGCAGTGAAGCACGGGTCAATTATTACTCTGGAAACACCATATATTTT. Its translation is CASSEARVNYYSGNTIYF. V and J are TRBV6-1 and TRBJ1-3; D is unresolved. Germline CDR1 reads MNHNS; CDR2 reads SASEGT. CDR3 length: 18 residues. V dropped 0 bases and J dropped 0 bases, with 15 bases sitting between them.

In its sample, this clone was seen a few times. The V and J genes are TRBV5-4 and TRBJ1-1; D is unclear. The V end was cut by 1 base, the J end by 11 bases, with 12 bases between. The CDR3 loop spans 12 amino acids. Germline assignment: CDR1 SGHNT and CDR2 YYREEE (reference sequence). CDR3 residues: CASSLSPGWAFF. In DNA form, the CDR3 reads TGTGCCAGCAGCTTGTCTCCGGGATGGGCTTTCTTT.

This clone appeared a single time. V gene TRBV18 combines with J gene TRBJ1-5; no reliable D call. There are 14 residues in the CDR3. The germline CDR1 and CDR2 sequences are KGHSH and LQKENI. V lost 2 bases and J 0 bases, leaving 5 bases between the germline ends. CDR3 amino acids: CASSPINSNQPQHF. The CDR3 DNA follows: TGTGCCAGCTCACCAATCAATAGCAATCAGCCCCAGCATTTT.

The genes are TRBV7-9 and TRBJ2-5; D might be TRBD1 (6 bases). CDR1 SEHNR and CDR2 FQNEAQ come from the germline V gene (reference sequence). The germline V and J ends were trimmed by 5 bases and 1 base, with 11 bases remaining between them. The CDR3 length is 14 residues. CDR3 loop: CASSGWTAQETQYF. The DNA for the CDR3 is TGTGCCAGCAGCGGCTGGACAGCCCAAGAGACCCAGTACTTC.

The rearrangement joins TRBV28 to TRBJ2-7; 7 bases line up with TRBD2. CDR1 is MDHEN, CDR2 SYDVKM, per germline. This CDR3 spans 15 amino acids. Trimming cost V 3 bases and J 2 bases; bases outside gene matches: 7. The CDR3 sequence is CASSFLASGTYEQYF. The CDR3 DNA sequence: TGTGCCAGCAGTTTCCTGGCTAGCGGTACCTACGAGCAGTACTTC.

The chain couples TRBV7-8 to TRBJ2-1, with TRBD2 matching 8 bases. In germline, CDR1 is SGHVS, CDR2 FQNEAQ. V lost 5 bases, J lost 7 bases, and 13 bases stayed unmatched. The CDR3 runs 16 residues. The CDR3 DNA sequence: TGTGCCAGCAGCCTAACTCCGGGACTAGTAGGTAATGAGCAGTTCTTC. Its protein is CASSLTPGLVGNEQFF. Full variable domain (missing parts from reference TRBV7-8 and TRBJ2-1): GAGVSQSPRYKVAKRGQDVALRCDPISGHVSLFWYQQALGQGPEFLTYFQNEAQLDKSGLPSDRFFAERPEGSVSTLKIQRTQQEDSAVYLCASSLTPGLVGNEQFFGPGTRLTVL.